The 11 T cell receptor beta chains listed next were all sequenced from one sample in a study of blood T cell repertoires in COVID-19. Sequencing used immunoSEQ multiplex PCR; TCRdb keeps in-frame clones, though not all of them. The sample holds about 280,000 clones, around 88% seen once. The sequenced sample was PBMCs or T cells enriched from blood (not recorded which). The receptors were sampled from a woman aged 40 to 50 who had recovered from COVID-19.

The rearrangement joins TRBV19 to TRBJ1-1, with 7 bases identical to TRBD1. The V gene end was trimmed by 7 bases and the J gene end by 11 bases; junction bases not matched to a gene: 19. Germline values: CDR1 LNHDA, CDR2 SQIVND (reference sequence). The CDR3 sequence is 15 residues long. CDR3 loop: CASIRTYRGRVWAFF. The CDR3 DNA is TGTGCCAGTATCCGCACATACAGGGGACGGGTTTGGGCTTTCTTT.

This clone was recorded a few times. The rearrangement links TRBV2 to TRBJ1-5, with 7 bases fitting TRBD1. CDR1 and CDR2 (germline): SNHLY, FYNNEI. The CDR3 contains 15 residues. V trimming: 6 bases; J trimming: 6 bases; junction bases outside the gene matches: 11. In nucleotides, the CDR3 is TGTGCCAGCAGGGGTGACAGGGTGGCCGGTCAGCCCCAGCATTTT. Translating it yields CASRGDRVAGQPQHF. The full variable domain, completed using reference TRBV2 and TRBJ1-5, is EPEVTQTPSHQVTQMGQEVILRCVPISNHLYFYWYRQILGQKVEFLVSFYNNEISEKSEIFDDQFSVERPDGSNFTLKIRSTKLEDSAMYFCASRGDRVAGQPQHFGDGTRLSIL.

This chain joins TRBV6-5 and TRBJ1-6; 10 nucleotides line up with TRBD1. Germline trimming cut 6 bases from V and 10 bases from J; bases unmatched to any gene: 6. The CDR3 totals 14 residues. Looked up from germline, CDR1 is MNHEY and CDR2 is SVGAGI. CDR3: CASRGTGVGSPLHF. In DNA, the CDR3 is TGTGCCAGCAGGGGGACAGGGGTGGGGTCACCCCTCCACTTT.

The chain couples TRBV27 to TRBJ2-7, with TRBD1 identical over 8 bases. Looked up from germline, CDR1 is MNHEY and CDR2 is SMNVEV (reference sequence). The CDR3 is 15 amino acids. V gave up 9 bases and J gave up 4 bases; unmatched junction bases: 14. The CDR3 region is CASAYAGGIRYEQYF. The CDR3 DNA sequence: TGTGCCAGTGCATACGCAGGGGGCATTAGATACGAGCAGTACTTC.

The chain joins TRBV27 to TRBJ1-2; 8 bases align to TRBD1. Trimming at V came to 5 bases and at J to 8 bases, leaving 7 bases not matched to a gene. Germline V gene data show CDR1 as MNHEY and CDR2 as SMNVEV (reference sequence). The CDR3 has 13 residues. CDR3 sequence reads: CASSRQGARGYTF. CDR3 nucleotide sequence: TGTGCCAGCAGTCGTCAGGGGGCTCGAGGCTACACCTTC.

V usage is TRBV6-5 and J usage is TRBJ2-7, with a possible D match to TRBD1 (6 bases). The CDR3 extends over 12 amino acids. Germline V gene data show CDR1 as MNHEY and CDR2 as SVGAGI. Trimming took 6 bases from V and 4 from J, leaving 10 bases between them. Here the CDR3 DNA reads TGTGCCAGCAGGCACAGGGAATACGAGCAGTACTTC. It encodes CASRHREYEQYF.

This chain links TRBV28 with TRBJ1-2; D is possibly TRBD1 (5 bases). The CDR3 runs to 16 residues. CDR1 is MDHEN and CDR2 is SYDVKM in the germline V gene. V was shortened by 4 bases and J by 1 base, with 16 bases between the two germline ends. CDR3 protein: CASSSAGRAVNYGYTF. The DNA for the CDR3 is TGTGCCAGCAGTTCAGCGGGACGGGCGGTTAACTATGGCTACACCTTC.

The chain combines TRBV7-2 with TRBJ1-3; 7 nucleotides agree with TRBD1. The germline V gene has CDR1 SGHTA and CDR2 FQGNSA. The CDR3 is made up of 15 amino acids. V lost 5 bases, J lost 0 bases, and 4 bases stayed unmatched. The CDR3, as DNA: TGTGCCAGCAGCCTCAGGGGGAGCTCTGGAAACACCATATATTTT. Amino acid sequence: CASSLRGSSGNTIYF. Looking up the rest from reference TRBV7-2 and TRBJ1-3 gives the full variable domain: GAGVSQSPSNKVTEKGKDVELRCDPISGHTALYWYRQSLGQGLEFLIYFQGNSAPDKSGLPSDRFSAERTGGSVSTLTIQRTQQEDSAVYLCASSLRGSSGNTIYFGEGSWLTVV.

The genes are TRBV4-2 and TRBJ2-6, with D possibly being TRBD1 (5 bases). V dropped 0 bases and J dropped 4 bases, with 10 bases sitting between them. The CDR3 covers 16 residues. Germline V gene lookup returns CDR1 LGHNA and CDR2 YNFKEQ. For the CDR3, the DNA is TGTGCCAGCAGCCAAGATCCCAGGGCGGGGGCCAACGTCCTGACTTTC. Translation: CASSQDPRAGANVLTF.

The chain recombines TRBV11-2 with TRBJ2-5, with 7 positions matching TRBD1. Germline CDR1 and CDR2: SGHAT and FQNNGV. CDR3 length: 15 amino acids. The junction had 11 bases not matched to a gene; V was cut back by 5 bases and J by 5 bases. As DNA, the CDR3 is TGTGCCAGCAGCCTCTCCCCACAGGGGACGGAGACCCAGTACTTC. Translating gives CASSLSPQGTETQYF.

The J gene is TRBJ2-1, the V gene TRBV6-1, with TRBD2 matching over 13 bases. The CDR3 totals 18 residues. V dropped 0 bases and J dropped 5; count of bases not matched to a gene: 7. The V gene's germline CDR1 is MNHNS and CDR2 SASEGT. CDR3 sequence: CASSEATIGLAGDNEQFF. Here the CDR3 DNA reads TGTGCCAGCAGTGAAGCCACCATCGGACTAGCGGGGGACAATGAGCAGTTCTTC.